One sample yielded the 4 T cell receptor beta chains listed below, sequenced in a study of early stage breast cancer tumors. This table comes from immunoSEQ multiplex PCR, and its TCRdb copy is limited to in-frame clones, with some not included. Among tens of thousands of clones listed, more than 80% were seen once. What was sequenced was blood. All receptors come from a person in their 60s with breast cancer.

V gene TRBV28 combines with J gene TRBJ1-1; 8 positions agree with TRBD1. This CDR3 has 15 residues. Germline CDR1 and CDR2: MDHEN and SYDVKM. After removal of 5 bases from V and 3 bases from J, the junction contained 8 bases not matched to a gene. The CDR3 DNA reads as TGTGCCAGCAGTGGACCGACAGGGGCCGACACTGAAGCTTTCTTT. It encodes CASSGPTGADTEAFF.

This chain joins TRBV11-2 and TRBJ2-5, with D tentatively TRBD1 (7 bases). The CDR3 loop spans 14 amino acids. Germline-derived CDR1 and CDR2 are SGHAT and FQNNGV. V lost 2 bases and J lost 4, with 11 bases in between. The CDR3 bases are TGTGCCAGCAGCTTACAGGGGGGACGAGAGACCCAGTACTTC. Amino acid sequence: CASSLQGGRETQYF.

This chain links TRBV30 with TRBJ2-5, with no clear D. Trimming left V 3 bases short and J 1 base short, with 9 bases between. Per germline, CDR1 GTSNPN and CDR2 SVGIG (reference sequence). The CDR3 consists of 13 residues. CDR3 in amino acids: CAWSLGSQETQYF. The CDR3 DNA reads as TGTGCCTGGAGCCTAGGTAGCCAAGAGACCCAGTACTTC.

The rearrangement uses TRBV5-5 and TRBJ2-1, with 9 bases that match TRBD2. Trimming cost V 1 base and J 4 bases; bases outside gene matches: 3. CDR1 and CDR2 (germline): SGHKS, YYEKEE (reference sequence). The CDR3 consists of 15 residues. CDR3 sequence: CASSLTSGLYNEQFF. For the CDR3, the DNA is TGTGCCAGCAGCTTGACTAGCGGGCTATACAATGAGCAGTTCTTC.